The T cell receptor beta chain under discussion was sequenced for a study of blood T cell repertoires in COVID-19. In the study overall: Sites across the United States, Italy and Spain contributed samples from acute and convalescent COVID-19.

How the authors handled the data: Quantification of nucleated cells was approximated via reference gene primer amplification. Using immunoSEQ multiplex PCR, the repertoire was profiled, and TCRdb retains in-frame clones only, with some absent. From that table come the V and J calls and clone size; the DNA was used to work out D and trimming. The sample has approximately 13,000 clones, more than 80% seen once; the top ten hold approximately 14%. The V and J ends lost 6 bases and 7 bases respectively, with 13 bases between them. The germline gives CDR1 MDHEN, CDR2 SYDVKM. This CDR3 comprises 13 residues.

The V call is TRBV28, the J call TRBJ2-1; TRBD2 might be the D (6 bases). Sequenced input: peripheral blood. The sequence was obtained from a man aged 50-60 years with active COVID-19. CDR3 region: CASRVSGTNEQFF. The CDR3 DNA reads TGTGCCAGCAGAGTTTCCGGGACTAATGAGCAGTTCTTC.